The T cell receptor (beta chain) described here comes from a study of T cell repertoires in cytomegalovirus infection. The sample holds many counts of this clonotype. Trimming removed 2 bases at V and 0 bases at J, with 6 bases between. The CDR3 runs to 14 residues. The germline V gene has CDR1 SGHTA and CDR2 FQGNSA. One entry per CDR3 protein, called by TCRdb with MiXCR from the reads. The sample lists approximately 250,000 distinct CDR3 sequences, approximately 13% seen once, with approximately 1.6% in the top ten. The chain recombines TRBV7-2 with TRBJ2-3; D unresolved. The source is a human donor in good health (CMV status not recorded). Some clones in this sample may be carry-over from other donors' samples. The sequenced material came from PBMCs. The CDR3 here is CASSLQLSTDTQYF. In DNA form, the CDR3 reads TGTGCCAGCAGCTTACAGCTGAGCACAGATACGCAGTATTTT.